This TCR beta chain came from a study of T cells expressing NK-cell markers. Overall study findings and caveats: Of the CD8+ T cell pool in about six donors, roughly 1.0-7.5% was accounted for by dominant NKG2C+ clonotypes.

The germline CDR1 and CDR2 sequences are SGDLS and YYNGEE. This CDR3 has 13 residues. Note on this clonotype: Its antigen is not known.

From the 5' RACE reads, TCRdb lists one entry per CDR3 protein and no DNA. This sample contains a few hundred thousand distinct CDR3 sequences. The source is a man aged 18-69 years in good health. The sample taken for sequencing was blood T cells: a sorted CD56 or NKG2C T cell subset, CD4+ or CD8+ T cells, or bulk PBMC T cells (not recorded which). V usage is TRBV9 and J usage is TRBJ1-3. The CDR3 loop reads CASSLTSGNTIYF.